Below are 6 T cell receptor beta chains sequenced from a single sample in a study of blood T cell repertoires in COVID-19. TCRdb's copy holds only in-frame clones and misses some; the assay was immunoSEQ multiplex PCR. The sample consists of 130,000 to 150,000 clones, 80% of them appearing once. Sequenced: peripheral blood. These receptor sequences come from a woman aged 45-59 years with acute or convalescent COVID-19.

The rearrangement joins TRBV30 to TRBJ1-1; tentative D call: TRBD1 (6 bases). Trimming shortened V by 2 bases and J by 1 base, and 26 bases separated the two germline ends. The CDR3 runs to 19 residues. Germline lookup yields CDR1 GTSNPN and CDR2 SVGIG (reference sequence). This CDR3 reads CAWSPNPGRGHTRNTEAFF. As DNA, the CDR3 is TGTGCCTGGAGTCCGAACCCGGGCAGGGGACACACCCGGAACACTGAAGCTTTCTTT.

The chain uses TRBV29-1 and TRBJ2-5; 8 positions match TRBD1. This CDR3 has 12 amino acids. V lost 7 bases to trimming and J lost 3 bases; unmatched junction nucleotides: 4. Germline V gives CDR1 SQVTM, CDR2 ANQGSEA. The CDR3, as DNA: TGCAGCGCCCAGGGACAGGAAGAGACCCAGTACTTC. This sequence encodes CSAQGQEETQYF.

The V call is TRBV24-1, the J call TRBJ2-7; D is ambiguous. The CDR3 is 14 amino acids. Germline assignment: CDR1 KGHDR and CDR2 SFDVKD. CDR3 sequence: CAYPQWKPENEQYF. CDR3 DNA sequence: TGTGCTTACCCCCAATGGAAACCGGAGAACGAGCAGTACTTC.

The chain uses TRBV19 and TRBJ1-5; maybe TRBD1 (6 bases). Germline CDR1 and CDR2: LNHDA and SQIVND (reference sequence). V gave up 3 bases and J gave up 5 bases, with 8 bases separating them. The CDR3 runs to 13 residues. CDR3 coding DNA: TGTGCCAGTAGTATCAGGGGCGATCAGCCCCAGCATTTT. It specifies CASSIRGDQPQHF. Together with reference TRBV19 and TRBJ1-5, the CDR3 gives the full variable domain: DGGITQSPKYLFRKEGQNVTLSCEQNLNHDAMYWYRQDPGQGLRLIYYSQIVNDFQKGDIAEGYSVSREKKESFPLTVTSAQKNPTAFYLCASSIRGDQPQHFGDGTRLSIL.

This clone was counted a single time. The sample carries other DNA sequences with the same CDR3. The rearrangement joins TRBV18 to TRBJ1-2; D is undetermined. The germline V gene encodes CDR1 KGHSH and CDR2 LQKENI. The CDR3 totals 13 residues. Trimming left V 3 bases short and J 2 bases short, with 7 bases between. In DNA, the CDR3 is TGTGCCAGCTCACCGACGGAGAACTATGGCTACACCTTC. It codes for CASSPTENYGYTF.

The chain couples TRBV6-2 or TRBV6-3 to TRBJ1-5, with TRBD1 matching over 7 bases. Germline V gene lookup returns CDR1 MNHEY and CDR2 SVGEGT. The CDR3 extends over 14 amino acids. Trimming at V came to 5 bases and at J to 10 bases, leaving 11 bases not matched to a gene. CDR3: CASSGTDRVNPQHF. In DNA, the CDR3 is TGTGCCAGCAGTGGGACAGATAGAGTCAATCCCCAGCATTTT.